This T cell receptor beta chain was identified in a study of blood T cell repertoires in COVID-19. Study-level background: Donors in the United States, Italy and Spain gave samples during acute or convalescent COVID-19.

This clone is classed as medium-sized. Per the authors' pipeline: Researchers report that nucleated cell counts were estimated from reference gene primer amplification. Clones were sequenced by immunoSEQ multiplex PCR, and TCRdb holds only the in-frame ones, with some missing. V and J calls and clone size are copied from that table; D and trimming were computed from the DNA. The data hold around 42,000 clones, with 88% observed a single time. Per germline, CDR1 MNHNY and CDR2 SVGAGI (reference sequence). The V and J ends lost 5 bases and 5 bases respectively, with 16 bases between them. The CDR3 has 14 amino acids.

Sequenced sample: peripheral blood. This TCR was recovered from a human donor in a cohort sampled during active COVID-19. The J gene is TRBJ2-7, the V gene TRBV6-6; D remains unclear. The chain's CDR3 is CASSPSETSNEQYF. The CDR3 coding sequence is TGTGCCAGCAGTCCAAGCGAAACGTCTAACGAGCAGTACTTC.